The next 11 T cell receptor beta chains were all read from a single sample in a study of Graves' ophthalmopathy and Graves' hyperthyroidism. Scientists amplified the TCR beta CDR3 regions from RNA transcripts. HTBI-primed first-round RT-PCR preceded second-round multiplex PCR. One entry per CDR3 protein, called by TCRdb with MiXCR from the multiplex PCR reads. Of a few hundred thousand distinct CDR3 sequences detected, around a fifth appear once; the ten largest clones hold around 3.1%. The sample taken for sequencing was peripheral blood. All receptors derive from a woman younger than 30 with stable Graves' hyperthyroidism.

This clonotype was seen ten or more times. V is TRBV28 and J is TRBJ1-2; D perhaps matches TRBD1 (6 bases). CDR3 length: 13 amino acids. In germline, CDR1 is MDHEN, CDR2 SYDVKM. Between the trimmed V and J ends, which lost 4 bases and 8 bases, there was a span of 14 bases. CDR3 nucleotide sequence: TGTGCCAGCAGTTGGTCCGGGGGCTCCGGCTACACCTTC. Translating it yields CASSWSGGSGYTF.

The V gene is TRBV11-2, the J gene TRBJ2-7; D uncertain. The CDR3 consists of 14 residues. Germline values: CDR1 SGHAT, CDR2 FQNNGV. V was clipped by 0 bases and J by 6 bases, with 12 bases between them. CDR3 bases: TGTGCCAGCAGCTTAGATCTGGGGATGGGCGAGCAGTACTTC. Translating it yields CASSLDLGMGEQYF.

This clonotype has a handful of counts. The V and J genes are TRBV30 and TRBJ1-6, with D unclear. Germline V gene lookup returns CDR1 GTSNPN and CDR2 SVGIG (reference sequence). V was trimmed by 7 bases and J by 8 bases, leaving 21 bases between them. The CDR3 is made up of 15 amino acids. The CDR3 DNA is TGTGCCTCCCCTTTGGGTTCCGGAAGGGATTCACCCCTCCACTTT. It is translated as CASPLGSGRDSPLHF.

The sample holds many counts of this clonotype. The chain joins TRBV29-1 to TRBJ1-1, with 7 bases identical to TRBD1. The germline V gene encodes CDR1 SQVTM and CDR2 ANQGSEA. V shed 6 bases and J 5 bases; nucleotides not matched to a gene: 6. CDR3 size: 12 residues. The CDR3, as DNA: TGCAGCGTGAACAGGGGTGAGACTGAAGCTTTCTTT. Protein sequence: CSVNRGETEAFF.

On this clonotype itself: This may be a read error: a much more frequent sequence differs by one nucleotide. The rearrangement links TRBV19 to TRBJ2-2; possibly TRBD2 for D (5 bases). This CDR3 has 13 amino acids. CDR1 is LNHDA and CDR2 is SQIVND in the germline V gene (reference sequence). The CDR3 here is CASSSPFTGELCF. As DNA, the CDR3 is TGTGCCAGTAGTAGTCCGTTCACCGGGGAGCTGTGTTTT.

In this sample, this clonotype turned up a few times. J is TRBJ2-4 and V is TRBV9; possible D gene TRBD2, 5 bases. V was pared by 3 bases and J by 1 base, with 11 bases between. CDR1 and CDR2 (germline): SGDLS, YYNGEE. This CDR3 comprises 15 residues. The CDR3 DNA reads TGTGCCAGCAGCGGACCGCCTAGCGCCAAAAACATTCAGTACTTC. It translates to CASSGPPSAKNIQYF. The full variable domain, rest sourced from reference TRBV9 and TRBJ2-4, is DSGVTQTPKHLITATGQRVTLRCSPRSGDLSVYWYQQSLDQGLQFLIQYYNGEERAKGNILERFSAQQFPDLHSELNLSSLELGDSALYFCASSGPPSAKNIQYFGAGTRLSVL.

In its sample, this clonotype was seen a few times. J is TRBJ1-1 and V is TRBV5-5; D remains unclear. CDR3 size: 13 residues. The ends were cut back, 5 bases at V and 0 bases at J, with 8 bases in the middle. Germline lookup yields CDR1 SGHKS and CDR2 YYEKEE (reference sequence). The CDR3 DNA reads as TGTGCCAGCAGGATAATCTTGAACACTGAAGCTTTCTTT. It specifies CASRIILNTEAFF.

This clonotype was observed many times. The CDR3 coding sequence is TGTGCCACCAGTGACCCCAACACTGAAGCTTTCTTT. This codes for CATSDPNTEAFF. The rearrangement uses TRBV24-1 and TRBJ1-1; D ambiguous. The V gene lost 4 bases and the J gene lost 2 bases, with 4 bases spanning the gap. Looked up from germline, CDR1 is KGHDR and CDR2 is SFDVKD. This CDR3 has 12 residues.

About this clonotype: A read error may explain this, as a much larger clone is one base away. This chain joins TRBV9 and TRBJ1-1, with 10 nucleotides matching TRBD1. The CDR3 extends over 14 amino acids. Germline trimming cut 4 bases from V and 4 bases from J; bases unmatched to any gene: 4. Germline CDR1 is SGDLS and CDR2 is YYNGEE. CDR3 DNA: TGTGCCAGCAGCAGACAGGGGGCAAGCACTGAAGCTTTCTTT. Translating it yields CASSRQGASTEAFF. Full variable domain (remainder filled in from reference TRBV9 and TRBJ1-1): DSGVTQTPKHLITATGQRVTLRCSPRSGDLSVYWYQQSLDQGLQFLIQYYNGEERAKGNILERFSAQQFPDLHSELNLSSLELGDSALYFCASSRQGASTEAFFGQGTRLTVV.

Ten or more counts support this clonotype. The chain carries TRBV20-1 and TRBJ2-5; 8 positions match TRBD1. V was clipped by 5 bases and J by 5 bases; unmatched bases: 4. The CDR3 contains 12 residues. The germline V gene has CDR1 DFQATT and CDR2 SNEGSKA (reference sequence). The CDR3 coding sequence is TGCAGTGCTTATACAGGGGGTGAGACCCAGTACTTC. Translated, it gives CSAYTGGETQYF.

There are many counts of this clonotype. The DNA of the CDR3 is TGCAGTGCCCAGAGGGGGGACAGGGGTTTTTACGAGCAGTACTTC. Residues: CSAQRGDRGFYEQYF. The rearrangement joins TRBV20-1 to TRBJ2-7, with 10 bases matching TRBD1. V was clipped by 6 bases and J by 4 bases; unmatched bases: 12. Germline CDR1 reads DFQATT; CDR2 reads SNEGSKA (reference sequence). This CDR3 contains 15 residues.